These 19 T cell receptor beta chains were all obtained from the same sample, sequenced in a study of T cell responses to AZD1222 COVID-19 vaccine. Data came from immunoSEQ multiplex PCR; TCRdb stores just in-frame clones and leaves some out. The sample consists of roughly 70,000 clones, approximately 80% of them appearing once. The source was peripheral blood, collected 28 days after the second AZD1222 dose. These receptor sequences come from an adult who received the AZD1222 COVID-19 vaccine.

CDR3 protein: CASSSQSQGYGNTIYF. DNA for the CDR3: TGCGCCAGCAGCTCACAAAGTCAGGGGTATGGAAACACCATATATTTT. The gene calls are TRBV5-1 and TRBJ1-3; D possibly corresponds to TRBD1 (6 bases). Deletions cut 3 bases from V and 3 bases from J, with 16 bases between. Germline assignment: CDR1 SGHRS and CDR2 YFSETQ. The CDR3 has 16 amino acids.

V usage is TRBV6-5 and J usage is TRBJ2-1; 8 bases fit TRBD1. With 0 bases clipped from V and 10 bases from J, the junction kept 8 bases outside the gene matches. The CDR3 has 15 amino acids. In germline, CDR1 is MNHEY, CDR2 SVGAGI. The CDR3 spells CASSYSGIRDREQFF. CDR3 DNA: TGTGCCAGCAGTTACTCGGGCATAAGGGACAGGGAGCAGTTCTTC.

The rearrangement uses TRBV18 and TRBJ1-1; TRBD1 matches 7 bases. From germline, CDR1 is KGHSH and CDR2 LQKENI. The CDR3 spans 17 residues. With V trimmed by 1 base and J by 1 base, 9 bases remained unmatched. The CDR3 DNA reads as TGTGCCAGCTCACCACGTTCTCAGGGGGGATGGAACACTGAAGCTTTCTTT. This encodes CASSPRSQGGWNTEAFF.

This chain connects TRBV11-2 to TRBJ1-4, with 7 bases lining up with TRBD1. Losses at the gene ends were 0 bases for V and 6 bases for J; bases not matched to a gene: 4. CDR1 and CDR2 from the germline V gene are SGHAT and FQNNGV. There are 15 residues in the CDR3. The CDR3 coding sequence is TGTGCCAGCAGCTTAGATCGCAGGGGGGATGAAAAACTGTTTTTT. Translating it yields CASSLDRRGDEKLFF.

The V and J genes are TRBV6-5 and TRBJ1-2, with a tentative D call TRBD1 (6 bases). Looked up from germline, CDR1 is MNHEY and CDR2 is SVGAGI. CDR3 size: 13 residues. V was shortened by 6 bases and J by 4 bases, with 12 bases between the two germline ends. In DNA, the CDR3 is TGTGCCAGCAGCGTGACAGGAAGCTATGGCTACACCTTC. Residues: CASSVTGSYGYTF.

This rearrangement joins TRBV18 to TRBJ1-3, with D uncertain. Germline CDR1 KGHSH, CDR2 LQKENI. The V end was cut by 3 bases, the J end by 8 bases, with 11 bases between. This CDR3 is 13 amino acids long. CDR3 sequence: CASSPGLGDTIYF. DNA for the CDR3: TGTGCCAGCTCACCTGGACTTGGGGACACCATATATTTT.

This chain connects TRBV6-2 or TRBV6-3 to TRBJ2-1; TRBD1 aligns across 9 bases. CDR3 length: 14 residues. Germline assignment: CDR1 MNHEY and CDR2 SVGEGT. The trim removed 5 bases at V and 6 bases at J, leaving 5 bases unmatched. The CDR3 reads CASSKPDRGNEQFF. The CDR3 DNA follows: TGTGCCAGCAGTAAACCGGACAGGGGCAATGAGCAGTTCTTC.

The chain joins TRBV7-9 to TRBJ2-2; no definite D call. CDR3 size: 16 residues. Germline V gives CDR1 SEHNR, CDR2 FQNEAQ (reference sequence). V lost 0 bases to trimming and J lost 4 bases, with 12 bases between them. The CDR3 nucleotides read TGTGCCAGCAGCTTAGCGTTTTTTAGCTCCACCGGGGAGCTGTTTTTT. Translated, it gives CASSLAFFSSTGELFF.

The V gene is TRBV9, the J gene TRBJ1-4; D is ambiguous. Germline V lookup: CDR1 SGDLS, CDR2 YYNGEE. The CDR3 is 14 amino acids. V shed 1 base and J shed 5 bases, with 9 bases lying between them. The CDR3 reads CASSVNQKNEKLFF. CDR3 nucleotides: TGTGCCAGCAGCGTAAACCAAAAAAATGAAAAACTGTTTTTT. The entire variable domain, with the rest obtained from reference TRBV9 and TRBJ1-4, is as follows: DSGVTQTPKHLITATGQRVTLRCSPRSGDLSVYWYQQSLDQGLQFLIQYYNGEERAKGNILERFSAQQFPDLHSELNLSSLELGDSALYFCASSVNQKNEKLFFGSGTQLSVL.

The chain links TRBV5-1 to TRBJ1-5; D gene unclear. CDR3 length equals 13 residues. V gave up 0 bases and J gave up 5 bases, with 6 bases separating them. CDR1 is SGHRS, CDR2 YFSETQ, per germline. In nucleotides, the CDR3 is TGCGCCAGCAGCTTGGCCCGGGATCAGCCCCAGCATTTT. Protein sequence: CASSLARDQPQHF.

This clone has only one observation. This chain uses TRBV19 with TRBJ1-6; 9 bases are a match to TRBD1. Germline assignment: CDR1 LNHDA and CDR2 SQIVND (reference sequence). V shed 7 bases and J 7 bases; nucleotides not matched to a gene: 8. This CDR3 has 15 residues. The CDR3 region has the DNA TGTGCCAGTACCCAACAGGGGGCTAGGAATTCACCCCTCCACTTT. This encodes CASTQQGARNSPLHF.

The rearrangement links TRBV30 to TRBJ1-5, with unresolved D. Germline-derived CDR1 and CDR2 are GTSNPN and SVGIG (reference sequence). The CDR3 consists of 14 residues. Trimming shortened V by 1 base and J by 4 bases, and 11 bases separated the two germline ends. DNA of the CDR3: TGTGCCTGGAGTGAGGGAATGGGAAATCAGCCCCAGCATTTT. This gives the protein CAWSEGMGNQPQHF.

This CDR3 reads CASSPSILAGGQETQYF. CDR3 bases: TGTGCCAGCTCACCTTCCATTCTAGCGGGGGGCCAAGAGACCCAGTACTTC. V gene TRBV18 combines with J gene TRBJ2-5, with TRBD2 identical over 11 bases. CDR1 is KGHSH and CDR2 is LQKENI in the germline V gene. V was pared by 3 bases and J by 1 base, with 7 bases of the junction left unmatched. The CDR3 has 17 amino acids.

V is TRBV25-1 and J is TRBJ1-4; TRBD1 matches 10 bases. The junction had 7 bases not matched to a gene; V was cut back by 2 bases and J by 7 bases. The CDR3 is made up of 16 amino acids. The germline CDR1 and CDR2 sequences are MGHDK and SYGVNS. The CDR3 is CASSERQGAPGEKLFF. The CDR3 region has the DNA TGTGCCAGCAGTGAAAGACAGGGGGCGCCCGGTGAAAAACTGTTTTTT.

The gene calls are TRBV12-3 or TRBV12-4 and TRBJ1-2, with D maybe TRBD1 (6 bases). V was shortened by 10 bases and J by 8 bases, with 17 bases between the two germline ends. CDR3 length: 12 residues. CDR3 in amino acids: CATGQLVEGYTF. CDR3 nucleotides: TGTGCCACAGGACAGTTGGTCGAGGGCTACACCTTC.

This clone was seen a few times. This chain links TRBV30 with TRBJ2-2; D perhaps matches TRBD1 (6 bases). The CDR3 runs 14 residues. Per the germline V gene, CDR1 is GTSNPN and CDR2 is SVGIG (reference sequence). The V end lost 2 bases, the J end lost 2 bases, and 9 bases lay between the germline ends. Here the CDR3 DNA reads TGTGCCTGGAGTCTGGACAGTAACACCGGGGAGCTGTTTTTT. This translates into CAWSLDSNTGELFF.

This clone has just one count. The J gene is TRBJ2-1, the V gene TRBV5-1; D might be TRBD1 (6 bases). This CDR3 is built from 15 residues. In germline, CDR1 is SGHRS, CDR2 YFSETQ. Trimming took 0 bases from V and 2 from J, leaving 9 bases between them. The CDR3 loop reads CASSLVTGPYNEQFF. CDR3 DNA sequence: TGCGCCAGCAGCTTGGTAACAGGGCCCTACAATGAGCAGTTCTTC. Drawing the rest from reference TRBV5-1 and TRBJ2-1, the complete variable domain is KAGVTQTPRYLIKTRGQQVTLSCSPISGHRSVSWYQQTPGQGLQFLFEYFSETQRNKGNFPGRFSGRQFSNSRSEMNVSTLELGDSALYLCASSLVTGPYNEQFFGPGTRLTVL.

The chain recombines TRBV6-5 with TRBJ2-7; 11 bases match TRBD1. V gave up 4 bases and J gave up 7 bases; unmatched junction bases: 3. Looked up from germline, CDR1 is MNHEY and CDR2 is SVGAGI. The CDR3 loop spans 13 amino acids. CDR3 nucleotide sequence: TGTGCCAGCAGTTGGGACAGGGGGAGAGAGCAGTACTTC. As protein: CASSWDRGREQYF.

The genes are TRBV6-5 and TRBJ1-1; D remains ambiguous. The CDR3 is 13 residues long. V shed 8 bases and J shed 3 bases, with 13 bases lying between them. Germline CDR1 and CDR2: MNHEY and SVGAGI. In nucleotides, the CDR3 is TGTGCCAGCGCCACCCGTCGGGACACTGAAGCTTTCTTT. This sequence encodes CASATRRDTEAFF.